A single sample is the source of the 29 T cell receptor beta chains below, sequenced in a study of Ad26.COV2.S vaccination and SARS-CoV-2 variants. Sequencing used immunoSEQ multiplex PCR; TCRdb keeps in-frame clones, though not all of them. Of about 250,000 clones detected, about 89% appear once; the ten largest clones hold around 3%. Treatment of the sample: around 19 received Ad26.COV2.S at low or high dose, single or two shots; roughly 5 received placebo; per-sample allocation not given. All samples were drawn on day 63, counting from the first vaccine or placebo injection. The sample consisted of peripheral blood, taken in a trial of Ad26.COV2.S vaccine versus placebo. The receptors originated from a person between 18 and 65 years old who received the Ad26.COV2.S COVID-19 vaccine or a placebo.

This clone was detected a few times. V and J are TRBV7-6 and TRBJ2-3, with TRBD2 matching 12 bases. The germline V gene encodes CDR1 SGHVS and CDR2 FNYEAQ. The V and J ends lost 1 base and 8 bases, in that order; junction bases with no gene match: 7. This CDR3 comprises 16 residues. The CDR3 DNA reads TGTGCCAGCAGCTTAGAGCTAGCGGGAGGGCCTGTTACGCAGTATTTT. This sequence encodes CASSLELAGGPVTQYF.

The J gene is TRBJ1-1, the V gene TRBV29-1; D may be TRBD1 (6 bases). Trimming removed 6 bases at V and 5 bases at J, with 13 bases between. The germline gives CDR1 SQVTM, CDR2 ANQGSEA. The CDR3 has 12 residues. CDR3 protein: CSVNREGTEAFF. For the CDR3, the DNA is TGCAGCGTCAACAGGGAGGGAACTGAAGCTTTCTTT.

This clone has only one observation. The chain joins TRBV6-5 to TRBJ2-2; 8 positions agree with TRBD1. The germline gives CDR1 MNHEY, CDR2 SVGAGI. The junction had 2 bases not matched to a gene; V was cut back by 5 bases and J by 0 bases. The CDR3 contains 15 residues. In nucleotides, the CDR3 is TGTGCCAGCAGTCGACAGGGGTCGAACACCGGGGAGCTGTTTTTT. This sequence encodes CASSRQGSNTGELFF.

The chain uses TRBV28 and TRBJ2-2; D gene uncertain. The CDR3 is 14 amino acids. From germline, CDR1 is MDHEN and CDR2 SYDVKM. The V gene lost 4 bases and the J gene lost 7 bases, with 13 bases spanning the gap. CDR3 sequence: CASSSPPRYGELFF. In DNA, the CDR3 is TGTGCCAGCAGTTCGCCGCCCCGGTACGGGGAGCTGTTTTTT.

The chain joins TRBV18 to TRBJ1-1; TRBD1 matches 8 bases. The CDR3 consists of 12 residues. CDR1 is KGHSH, CDR2 LQKENI, per germline. Trimming took 6 bases from V and 10 from J; bases not matched to a gene: 7. CDR3 amino acids: CASSQDQGAAFF. The CDR3 nucleotides read TGTGCCAGCTCGCAGGACCAGGGGGCAGCTTTCTTT. The variable domain in full, completed from reference TRBV18 and TRBJ1-1, reads NAGVMQNPRHLVRRRGQEARLRCSPMKGHSHVYWYRQLPEEGLKFMVYLQKENIIDESGMPKERFSAEFPKEGPSILRIQQVVRGDSAAYFCASSQDQGAAFFGQGTRLTVV.

The rearrangement joins TRBV19 to TRBJ1-6; D is possibly TRBD1 (5 bases). Between the trimmed V and J ends, which lost 5 bases and 5 bases, there was a span of 13 bases. CDR3 length: 15 residues. Per germline, CDR1 LNHDA and CDR2 SQIVND (reference sequence). Written as DNA, the CDR3 is TGTGCCAGTAGTCCGAGCCAGGGCAATAATTCACCCCTCCACTTT. Translated: CASSPSQGNNSPLHF.

The chain couples TRBV28 to TRBJ2-7; D is uncertain. V was clipped by 6 bases and J by 4 bases, with 7 bases between them. The CDR3 totals 11 residues. CDR1 is MDHEN and CDR2 is SYDVKM in the germline V gene. DNA of the CDR3: TGTGCCAGCAGAGAGAATTACGAGCAGTACTTC. It codes for CASRENYEQYF.

The chain uses TRBV18 and TRBJ1-3; D is ambiguous. Germline CDR1 is KGHSH and CDR2 is LQKENI. V was pared by 3 bases and J by 0 bases, with 21 bases between. The CDR3 extends over 19 amino acids. The CDR3 spells CASSPQRPGLSFSGNTIYF. In DNA, the CDR3 is TGTGCCAGCTCACCTCAACGGCCAGGTCTAAGTTTCTCTGGAAACACCATATATTTT.

V is TRBV10-3 and J is TRBJ2-3, with 8 nucleotides matching TRBD2. In germline, CDR1 is ENHRY, CDR2 SYGVKD. The CDR3 contains 17 residues. J gave up 0 bases and V 0 bases, and 5 bases lay outside the gene matches. The CDR3 reads CAISESGSGESTDTQYF. In nucleotides, the CDR3 is TGTGCCATCAGTGAGTCGGGTAGCGGGGAAAGCACAGATACGCAGTATTTT.

The chain recombines TRBV2 with TRBJ2-5, with a tentative D call TRBD1 (6 bases). CDR3 size: 13 residues. V lost 10 bases, J lost 1 base, and 13 bases lay in between. Germline V lookup: CDR1 SNHLY, CDR2 FYNNEI. CDR3 DNA: TGTGCCAAGTCCAGGGGATCCCAAGAGACCCAGTACTTC. This sequence encodes CAKSRGSQETQYF.

The chain couples TRBV11-2 to TRBJ1-3; D gene ambiguous. V dropped 5 bases and J dropped 8 bases, with 10 bases sitting between them. The CDR3 has 12 amino acids. Germline V CDR1 and CDR2: SGHAT, FQNNGV. Here the CDR3 DNA reads TGTGCCAGCAGCCTCCTGGCTTACACCATATATTTT. Translating gives CASSLLAYTIYF.

V and J are TRBV6-6 and TRBJ2-7; 8 bases line up with TRBD1. CDR3 size: 13 residues. Germline CDR1 and CDR2: MNHNY and SVGAGI (reference sequence). V trimming: 6 bases; J trimming: 4 bases; junction bases outside the gene matches: 5. CDR3 protein: CASRDRVRYEQYF. CDR3 nucleotide sequence: TGTGCCAGCAGGGACAGGGTGAGGTACGAGCAGTACTTC.

This chain connects TRBV6-5 to TRBJ1-1, with TRBD1 as a possible D gene (6 bases). Looked up from germline, CDR1 is MNHEY and CDR2 is SVGAGI. CDR3 length equals 11 residues. V dropped 6 bases and J dropped 8 bases, with 10 bases sitting between them. The chain's CDR3 is CASSNQGEAFF. As DNA, the CDR3 is TGTGCCAGCAGCAACCAGGGGGAAGCTTTCTTT.

This CDR3 reads CASSLGLAGGEQFF. CDR3 nucleotide sequence: TGTGCCAGCAGCTTGGGGCTAGCGGGAGGTGAGCAGTTCTTC. The chain employs TRBV5-4 and TRBJ2-1; 11 bases match TRBD2. CDR3 length: 14 amino acids. Germline V gives CDR1 SGHNT, CDR2 YYREEE (reference sequence). V gave up 0 bases and J gave up 9 bases; unmatched junction bases: 2.

This sequence joins TRBV19 and TRBJ2-1; D is perhaps TRBD1 (5 bases). The length of the CDR3 is 14 residues. V was clipped by 9 bases and J by 6 bases, with 18 bases between them. Germline loops: CDR1 LNHDA, CDR2 SQIVND (reference sequence). CDR3: CASRAFGLSNEQFF. The CDR3 nucleotides read TGTGCCAGCAGGGCCTTCGGCCTGAGCAATGAGCAGTTCTTC.

The rearrangement joins TRBV4-1 to TRBJ2-1; 9 nucleotides match TRBD2. Unmatched junction bases numbered 0, after V lost 1 base and J lost 2 bases. This CDR3 has 15 residues. The germline gives CDR1 MGHRA, CDR2 YSYEKL. CDR3 in DNA: TGCGCCAGCAGCCAAGGACTAGCGGCCTACAATGAGCAGTTCTTC. Translated: CASSQGLAAYNEQFF.

The V call is TRBV3-1 (or the pseudogene TRBV3-2), the J call TRBJ2-5; D assignment may be TRBD1 or TRBD2 (5 bases each). The V and J ends lost 1 base and 4 bases respectively, with 16 bases between them. This CDR3 comprises 16 residues. Germline V CDR1 and CDR2: LGHDT, YNNKEL (reference sequence). CDR3 in amino acids: CASSQGTTPRGETQYF. The CDR3 DNA reads as TGTGCCAGCAGCCAAGGGACAACCCCGAGGGGAGAGACCCAGTACTTC.

The chain joins TRBV5-4 to TRBJ2-3; a possible D gene is TRBD1 (5 bases). This CDR3 spans 11 amino acids. The ends were cut back, 5 bases at V and 6 bases at J, with 7 bases in the middle. Germline V CDR1 and CDR2: SGHNT, YYREEE (reference sequence). The CDR3: CASSSGDTQYF. The CDR3 DNA follows: TGTGCCAGCAGTTCAGGGGATACGCAGTATTTT.

The chain is built from TRBV30 and TRBJ1-1; D not certain. Germline V gives CDR1 GTSNPN, CDR2 SVGIG (reference sequence). The CDR3 runs to 15 residues. V was pared by 8 bases and J by 8 bases, with 27 bases between. The CDR3 is CAKEELDAETAEAFF. Written as DNA, the CDR3 is TGTGCCAAGGAGGAACTAGACGCCGAGACTGCCGAAGCTTTCTTT.

The chain couples TRBV3-1 (or the pseudogene TRBV3-2) to TRBJ1-2; D is undetermined. Germline CDR1 reads LGHDT; CDR2 reads YNNKEL (reference sequence). With 5 bases removed from V and 2 bases from J, the gap between germline ends came to 12 bases. The CDR3 has 14 residues. CDR3 bases: TGTGCCAGCAGCACCGGCACAGTGAACTATGGCTACACCTTC. This sequence encodes CASSTGTVNYGYTF.

The chain employs TRBV5-1 and TRBJ2-1, with 10 bases identical to TRBD2. The V gene end was trimmed by 2 bases and the J gene end by 9 bases; junction bases not matched to a gene: 8. This CDR3 is built from 15 residues. Per the germline V gene, CDR1 is SGHRS and CDR2 is YFSETQ. The CDR3 DNA sequence: TGCGCCAGCAGCTTACTGGGGACTAGCGAAGGTGAGCAGTTCTTC. This encodes CASSLLGTSEGEQFF.

The rearrangement links TRBV9 to TRBJ1-2, with 10 bases aligning to TRBD1. Germline CDR1 SGDLS, CDR2 YYNGEE. The trim removed 3 bases at V and 4 bases at J, leaving 6 bases unmatched. The CDR3 extends over 15 amino acids. Written as DNA, the CDR3 is TGTGCCAGCAGCGAGGGGACAGGGGTGAGCTATGGCTACACCTTC. The encoded protein is CASSEGTGVSYGYTF.

This rearrangement joins TRBV20-1 to TRBJ2-5, with 10 bases matching TRBD2. The length of the CDR3 is 16 residues. Germline V gene lookup returns CDR1 DFQATT and CDR2 SNEGSKA (reference sequence). Unmatched junction bases numbered 12, after V lost 3 bases and J lost 5 bases. DNA for the CDR3: TGCAGTGCTAGTTCCGCTAGCGGGAGTCGGCAGGAGACCCAGTACTTC. Residues: CSASSASGSRQETQYF.

The chain joins TRBV7-8 to TRBJ1-2; TRBD1 is a possible D gene (6 bases). The CDR3 spans 14 residues. The germline V and J ends were trimmed by 3 bases and 0 bases, with 8 bases remaining between them. Germline CDR1 SGHVS, CDR2 FQNEAQ. The CDR3 DNA is TGTGCCAGCAGCTTTCGACAGGCTAACTATGGCTACACCTTC. This gives the protein CASSFRQANYGYTF.

The gene calls are TRBV5-4 and TRBJ2-4, with 14 positions matching TRBD2. Looked up from germline, CDR1 is SGHNT and CDR2 is YYREEE (reference sequence). After removal of 4 bases from V and 7 bases from J, the junction contained 10 bases not matched to a gene. The CDR3 consists of 17 residues. This chain's CDR3 is CASSITGTSGRGNIQYF. CDR3 DNA: TGTGCCAGCAGCATAACCGGGACTAGCGGGAGAGGGAACATTCAGTACTTC.

The gene calls are TRBV7-2 and TRBJ2-7; 7 nucleotides align to TRBD2. Germline trimming cut 1 base from V and 4 bases from J; bases unmatched to any gene: 4. The CDR3 has 14 amino acids. Germline V gives CDR1 SGHTA, CDR2 FQGNSA. In DNA form, the CDR3 reads TGTGCCAGCAGCTTAGGTGGGGGAGGGTACGAGCAGTACTTC. It yields the protein CASSLGGGGYEQYF.

The V and J genes are TRBV25-1 and TRBJ1-2; possible D gene TRBD1, 6 bases. Germline CDR1 MGHDK, CDR2 SYGVNS. This CDR3 is 12 amino acids long. Trimming cost V 4 bases and J 5 bases, with 8 bases left between them. CDR3 coding DNA: TGTGCCAGCAGTGCAGGGGCGTATGGCTACACCTTC. Its translation: CASSAGAYGYTF.

This clone was counted many times. CDR3 sequence reads: CASSQTSGASNEQFF. CDR3 nucleotide sequence: TGCGCCAGCAGCCAAACTAGCGGGGCTTCCAATGAGCAGTTCTTC. The J gene is TRBJ2-1, the V gene TRBV4-3; TRBD2 agrees at 10 bases. Trimming removed 2 bases from V and 6 bases from J; junction bases left unmatched: 4. The CDR3 totals 15 residues. Germline loops: CDR1 LGHNA, CDR2 YSLEER.

The chain joins TRBV29-1 to TRBJ1-4, with D tentatively TRBD1 (6 bases). The CDR3 loop spans 13 amino acids. V lost 7 bases, J lost 3 bases, and 12 bases lay in between. CDR1 and CDR2 from the germline V gene are SQVTM and ANQGSEA. CDR3 loop: CSGGAGANEKLFF. CDR3 DNA sequence: TGCAGCGGGGGGGCGGGCGCTAATGAAAAACTGTTTTTT.